This entry lists 7 T cell receptor beta chains sequenced from one sample in a study of T cells after yellow fever vaccination. TCRdb re-analysed the 5' RACE reads in MiXCR, keeping a single row per CDR3 protein. The sample lists more than 350,000 distinct CDR3 sequences; 11% were seen once. This material consisted of PBMCs, taken on the day of the first yellow fever vaccination. These receptors came from a man in his late teens or twenties who received the YFV17D yellow fever vaccine.

The chain is built from TRBV4-1 and TRBJ2-6; D is unresolved. Germline lookup yields CDR1 MGHRA and CDR2 YSYEKL. The CDR3 covers 17 residues. The germline V and J ends were trimmed by 6 bases and 0 bases, with 15 bases remaining between them. The CDR3 sequence is CASRGLGVNSGANVLTF. The CDR3 coding sequence is TGCGCCAGCAGAGGTTTGGGTGTGAACTCTGGGGCCAACGTCCTGACTTTC.

In this sample, this clonotype turned up many times. The chain recombines TRBV4-1 with TRBJ1-1; possible D gene TRBD1, 5 bases. V lost 3 bases, J lost 3 bases, and 20 bases lay in between. Germline CDR1 MGHRA, CDR2 YSYEKL. The CDR3 is 17 amino acids. CDR3 region: CASSHRGKTAEDTEAFF. The CDR3 coding sequence is TGCGCCAGCAGCCACCGGGGGAAGACGGCAGAGGACACTGAAGCTTTCTTT.

The chain carries TRBV7-3 and TRBJ1-1; D is undetermined. V shed 2 bases and J shed 0 bases, with 13 bases lying between them. CDR3 length equals 16 residues. CDR1 SGHTA and CDR2 FQGTGA come from the germline V gene. In DNA, the CDR3 is TGTGCCAGCAGCTTATTCAGTCCGGATTTGAACACTGAAGCTTTCTTT. Residues: CASSLFSPDLNTEAFF.

This clonotype was recorded a few times. The J gene is TRBJ1-5, the V gene TRBV6-2 or TRBV6-3, with D hard to call. V dropped 2 bases and J dropped 0 bases, with 8 bases sitting between them. The CDR3 sequence is 15 residues long. Germline V CDR1 and CDR2: MNHEY, SVGEGT. CDR3 in amino acids: CASSYTEYSNQPQHF. DNA of the CDR3: TGTGCCAGCAGTTACACGGAGTATAGCAATCAGCCCCAGCATTTT.

This clonotype turned up a few times. The chain combines TRBV5-1 with TRBJ1-1; TRBD1 matches at 7 bases. V was clipped by 7 bases and J by 1 base; unmatched bases: 7. The CDR3 contains 14 residues. CDR1 is SGHRS, CDR2 YFSETQ, per germline. The CDR3 DNA reads as TGCGCCAGCGCAAGCGGGACAGCGAACACTGAAGCTTTCTTT. Amino acids: CASASGTANTEAFF.

This clonotype was found many times. The V call is TRBV5-1, the J call TRBJ2-1, with a weak D call TRBD1 (6 bases). The CDR3 contains 15 residues. Trimming cost V 2 bases and J 1 base, with 10 bases left between them. From germline, CDR1 is SGHRS and CDR2 YFSETQ. This chain's CDR3 is CASSFVRGSYNEQFF. Written as DNA, the CDR3 is TGCGCCAGCAGCTTTGTTAGGGGGTCCTACAATGAGCAGTTCTTC.

The chain links TRBV29-1 to TRBJ1-1; the D is unclear. The germline CDR1 and CDR2 sequences are SQVTM and ANQGSEA. The V end was cut by 6 bases, the J end by 0 bases, with 17 bases between. The CDR3 extends over 15 amino acids. CDR3 region: CSVYRDSSMNTEAFF. CDR3 sequence (DNA): TGCAGCGTGTACCGGGATTCGAGTATGAACACTGAAGCTTTCTTT.